The entry below gives a single TCR beta chain sequence along with its context. Its antigen is undetermined. The data originate from a study of Ad26.COV2.S vaccination and SARS-CoV-2 variants. The overall study: Donor got 5x10^10 or 1x10^11 viral particles of Ad26.COV2.S. Study-wide results and caveats: Whether participants received vaccine or placebo, their non-spike TCR breadth was similar.

Noted treatment: 19 received Ad26.COV2.S at low or high dose, single or two shots; 5 received placebo; per-sample allocation not given. Vaccine and placebo recipients were sampled on day 63 after the first injection. Clones were read by immunoSEQ multiplex PCR, and TCRdb kept only the in-frame ones, dropping some. The data show 300,000 to 350,000 clones, approximately 90% seen once. Per germline, CDR1 LNHDA and CDR2 SQIVND (reference sequence). Trimming left V 3 bases short and J 2 bases short, with 7 bases between. The length of the CDR3 is 14 residues. V and J are TRBV19 and TRBJ2-2; no clear D. The sample here was peripheral blood, taken in a trial of Ad26.COV2.S vaccine versus placebo. This TCR came from a person between 18 and 65 years old who received the Ad26.COV2.S COVID-19 vaccine or a placebo. The CDR3 DNA sequence: TGTGCCAGTAGTATCGCAGTTAACACCGGGGAGCTGTTTTTT. Protein product: CASSIAVNTGELFF.